The 10 T cell receptor beta chains below come from one sample, sequenced in a study of somatic mutations in cytotoxic T cells in rheumatoid arthritis. TCRdb keeps only in-frame clones here, not all; method: immunoSEQ multiplex PCR. The sample holds approximately 20,000 clones, roughly 80% seen once. The sequenced sample consisted of CD8+ T cells sorted from blood. The receptors stem from a woman in her forties or fifties in good health.

The chain joins TRBV28 to TRBJ2-7; D is tentatively TRBD1 or TRBD2 (5 bases each). This CDR3 has 13 amino acids. Germline CDR1 is MDHEN and CDR2 is SYDVKM. V was trimmed by 3 bases and J by 5 bases, leaving 11 bases between them. The CDR3 coding sequence is TGTGCCAGCAGTTTGGGACGGGGCAACGAGCAGTACTTC. Its protein product is CASSLGRGNEQYF.

V usage is TRBV7-9 and J usage is TRBJ2-3, with TRBD1 identical over 8 bases. The CDR3 spans 16 residues. The V segment lost 4 bases and the J segment 0 bases; nucleotides outside the gene matches: 6. The germline V gene has CDR1 SEHNR and CDR2 FQNEAQ (reference sequence). DNA for the CDR3: TGTGCCAGCAGCTCCTCCGGGACAGGAAGCACAGATACGCAGTATTTT. Residues: CASSSSGTGSTDTQYF. Based on the CDR3 plus reference TRBV7-9 and TRBJ2-3, the full variable domain is DTGVSQNPRHKITKRGQNVTFRCDPISEHNRLYWYRQTLGQGPEFLTYFQNEAQLEKSRLLSDRFSAERPKGSFSTLEIQRTEQGDSAMYLCASSSSGTGSTDTQYFGPGTRLTVL.

This clone was seen a handful of times. CDR3 amino acids: CASSQRDSWTEAFF. The CDR3 DNA follows: TGCGCCAGCAGCCAGAGGGACAGCTGGACTGAAGCTTTCTTT. The rearrangement links TRBV4-1 to TRBJ1-1, with 7 bases that match TRBD1. Trimming took 3 bases from V and 5 from J; bases not matched to a gene: 6. The CDR3 extends over 14 amino acids. Germline CDR1 MGHRA, CDR2 YSYEKL.

V and J are TRBV7-9 and TRBJ2-4; 7 positions agree with TRBD1. The V segment lost 5 bases and the J segment 8 bases; nucleotides outside the gene matches: 15. The CDR3 has 16 amino acids. Germline lookup yields CDR1 SEHNR and CDR2 FQNEAQ (reference sequence). The CDR3 region is CASSPPAGDRADIQYF. The CDR3 DNA is TGTGCCAGCAGCCCCCCTGCCGGAGACAGGGCTGACATTCAGTACTTC.

This chain connects TRBV30 to TRBJ2-6, with 7 bases aligning to TRBD2. The CDR3 length is 16 residues. Germline CDR1 reads GTSNPN; CDR2 reads SVGIG (reference sequence). V gave up 2 bases and J gave up 0 bases; unmatched junction bases: 4. This CDR3 is CAWSMGGASGANVLTF. CDR3 sequence (DNA): TGTGCCTGGAGTATGGGAGGGGCCTCTGGGGCCAACGTCCTGACTTTC.

The rearrangement links TRBV27 to TRBJ1-1; D ambiguous. Germline CDR1 reads MNHEY; CDR2 reads SMNVEV (reference sequence). V lost 5 bases to trimming and J lost 0 bases, with 16 bases between them. The CDR3 contains 16 residues. The CDR3 DNA follows: TGTGCCAGCAGTCTGTATTCGACACCGATGAACACTGAAGCTTTCTTT. Translated: CASSLYSTPMNTEAFF.

This clone was found once. This chain connects TRBV5-4 to TRBJ2-7; the match to TRBD2 covers 8 bases. This CDR3 contains 14 residues. The V gene's germline CDR1 is SGHNT and CDR2 YYREEE (reference sequence). V shed 2 bases, J shed 5 bases, and the junction held 6 bases outside the gene matches. CDR3 in DNA: TGTGCCAGCAGCTTTGGGACTAGTGGCAACGAGCAGTACTTC. Protein sequence: CASSFGTSGNEQYF. The full variable domain, completed using reference TRBV5-4 and TRBJ2-7, is ETGVTQSPTHLIKTRGQQVTLRCSSQSGHNTVSWYQQALGQGPQFIFQYYREEENGRGNFPPRFSGLQFPNYSSELNVNALELDDSALYLCASSFGTSGNEQYFGPGTRLTVT.

V gene TRBV13 combines with J gene TRBJ1-3; D may be TRBD1 (5 bases). This CDR3 region has 15 residues. The germline V and J ends were trimmed by 3 bases and 6 bases, with 15 bases remaining between them. The germline gives CDR1 PRHDT, CDR2 FYEKMQ (reference sequence). This CDR3 is CASSFSFDSKNTIYF. CDR3 sequence (DNA): TGTGCCAGCAGCTTTTCGTTTGACAGCAAAAACACCATATATTTT. The variable domain in full, with the rest retrieved from reference TRBV13 and TRBJ1-3, is AAGVIQSPRHLIKEKRETATLKCYPIPRHDTVYWYQQGPGQDPQFLISFYEKMQSDKGSIPDRFSAQQFSDYHSELNMSSLELGDSALYFCASSFSFDSKNTIYFGEGSWLTVV.

The chain has TRBV7-6 and TRBJ2-7; possibly TRBD1 for D (6 bases). Trimming shortened V by 5 bases and J by 0 bases, and 14 bases separated the two germline ends. The CDR3 is made up of 15 amino acids. Germline V gene lookup returns CDR1 SGHVS and CDR2 FNYEAQ. CDR3 sequence (DNA): TGTGCCAGCAGCGAGGACAGCGCCCGCTCCTACGAGCAGTACTTC. Translated: CASSEDSARSYEQYF.

Comments on this clone: Sequence at one end of the junction differs from germline and may be a read error. V gene TRBV29-1 combines with J gene TRBJ1-3, with a tentative D call TRBD1 (6 bases). Germline V CDR1 and CDR2: SQVTM, ANQGSEA. The CDR3 runs 13 residues. The CDR3 reads CSVEAGDPHQRHF. Written as DNA, the CDR3 is TGCAGCGTTGAAGCAGGGGACCCCCACCAGCGGCATTTT.